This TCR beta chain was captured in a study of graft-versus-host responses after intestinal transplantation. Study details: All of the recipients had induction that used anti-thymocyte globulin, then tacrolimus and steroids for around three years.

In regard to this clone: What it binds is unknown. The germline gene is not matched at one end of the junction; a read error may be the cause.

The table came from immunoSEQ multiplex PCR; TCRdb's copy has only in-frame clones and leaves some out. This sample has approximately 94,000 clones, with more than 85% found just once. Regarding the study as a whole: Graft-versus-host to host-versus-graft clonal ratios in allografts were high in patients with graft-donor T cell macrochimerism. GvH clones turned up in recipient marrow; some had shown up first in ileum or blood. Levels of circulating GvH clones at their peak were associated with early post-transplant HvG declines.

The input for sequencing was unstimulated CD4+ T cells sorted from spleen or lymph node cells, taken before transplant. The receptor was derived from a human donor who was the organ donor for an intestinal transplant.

DNA of the CDR3: TGTGCCAGCCCCGCGGGGGGTTTT. It is translated as CASPAGGF. The V and J genes are TRBV3-1 (or the pseudogene TRBV3-2) and TRBJ1-6; possibly TRBD1 for D (5 bases). Germline V gene data show CDR1 as LGHDT and CDR2 as YNNKEL (reference sequence). The CDR3 contains 8 residues.